Following are 16 T cell receptor beta chains from one sample sequenced in a study of low-dose radiotherapy and immunotherapy resistance in tumors. As for time point: after trial treatment. The treatment is: LDRT plus nivolumab, ipilimumab, low-dose cyclophosphamide and aspirin (RACIN trial). cDNA synthesis used a TRAV/TRBV-specific primer set for both chains. TCRs were put through 20 to 25 PCR cycles of amplification with Phusion. A constant-region primer and the V-primer adapter served as the primer pair. TCRdb analysed the reads with MiXCR anew, one entry per CDR3 protein. The table records tens of thousands of distinct CDR3 sequences, 20% to 25% of them present only once. Sequencing used PBMCs, obtained after low-dose radiotherapy plus immunotherapy. The receptors shown here come from a female donor with ovarian cancer.

This chain joins TRBV20-1 and TRBJ2-2, with TRBD2 as a possible D gene (5 bases). Looked up from germline, CDR1 is DFQATT and CDR2 is SNEGSKA (reference sequence). This CDR3 region has 15 residues. The V and J ends lost 3 bases and 6 bases respectively, with 17 bases between them. The CDR3 sequence is CSASRLERSAGELFF. The CDR3 coding sequence is TGCAGTGCTAGTCGGCTAGAGCGGTCGGCCGGGGAGCTGTTTTTT.

In its sample, this clonotype was seen many times. Compared with germline, one end of the junction differs, possibly owing to a read error. The chain uses TRBV19 and TRBJ2-3, with D unresolved. Germline values: CDR1 LNHDA, CDR2 SQIVND (reference sequence). The CDR3 spans 12 residues. CDR3 coding DNA: TGCGCCAGCAGCCCGGACACAGATACGCAGTATTTT. It specifies CASSPDTDTQYF.

This clonotype was seen at least ten times. The rearrangement links TRBV5-5 to TRBJ1-5; D possibly corresponds to TRBD1 (6 bases). CDR3 size: 15 residues. With 1 base removed from V and 6 bases from J, the gap between germline ends came to 14 bases. Per germline, CDR1 SGHKS and CDR2 YYEKEE (reference sequence). The CDR3 coding sequence is TGTGCCAGCAGCTTGTATATGGGGGGCATTCAGCCCCAGCATTTT. Its translation: CASSLYMGGIQPQHF. The complete variable domain, with remaining parts taken from reference TRBV5-5 and TRBJ1-5, reads DAGVTQSPTHLIKTRGQQVTLRCSPISGHKSVSWYQQVLGQGPQFIFQYYEKEERGRGNFPDRFSARQFPNYSSELNVNALLLGDSALYLCASSLYMGGIQPQHFGDGTRLSIL.

In this sample, this clonotype turned up many times. The chain combines TRBV10-3 with TRBJ2-5; D is perhaps TRBD1 (5 bases). Germline V lookup: CDR1 ENHRY, CDR2 SYGVKD. Trimming removed 2 bases at V and 5 bases at J, with 12 bases between. The CDR3 is made up of 14 amino acids. The CDR3 nucleotides read TGTGCCATCAGTGAGCGTCGTGGGGCGGAGACCCAGTACTTC. Protein product: CAISERRGAETQYF.

On this clonotype itself: A far more abundant clone sits one base away, making this likely a read error. J is TRBJ2-1 and V is TRBV28; D gene ambiguous. V lost 5 bases, J lost 10 bases, and 12 bases lay in between. The V gene's germline CDR1 is MDHEN and CDR2 SYDVKM. This CDR3 comprises 12 residues. DNA for the CDR3: TGTGCCAGCAGTCCTACCCCCTACGAGCAGTTCTTC. Its translation: CASSPTPYEQFF.

The chain joins TRBV6-2 or TRBV6-3 to TRBJ2-3; TRBD2 matches 11 bases. V lost 5 bases to trimming and J lost 4 bases; unmatched junction nucleotides: 11. Germline V lookup: CDR1 MNHEY, CDR2 SVGEGT. The CDR3 totals 17 residues. CDR3 residues: CASSPLTSGGTSDTQYF. For the CDR3, the DNA is TGTGCCAGCAGTCCGCTTACTAGCGGGGGCACATCAGATACGCAGTATTTT.

This clonotype was detected ten times or more. V usage is TRBV7-3 and J usage is TRBJ2-2, with TRBD2 matching 7 bases. CDR3 length equals 16 residues. Per germline, CDR1 SGHTA and CDR2 FQGTGA. J lost 0 bases, V lost 1 base, and 2 bases had no gene match. As DNA, the CDR3 is TGTGCCAGCAGCTTAAGACGGGGGGCGAACACCGGGGAGCTGTTTTTT. As protein: CASSLRRGANTGELFF.

This clonotype came up a few times. The V and J genes are TRBV6-6 and TRBJ1-2; D uncertain. This CDR3 has 13 residues. CDR1 and CDR2 from the germline V gene are MNHNY and SVGAGI (reference sequence). V shed 8 bases and J shed 2 bases, with 12 bases lying between them. The CDR3 sequence: CASSRTGNYGYTF. In DNA form, the CDR3 reads TGTGCCAGCTCTCGGACGGGAAACTATGGCTACACCTTC.

This clonotype showed up many times. The J gene is TRBJ1-5, the V gene TRBV10-1, with D unresolved. This CDR3 has 16 residues. The germline V and J ends were trimmed by 3 bases and 5 bases, with 17 bases remaining between them. Germline CDR1 and CDR2: WNHNN and SYGVQD (reference sequence). CDR3 residues: CASSEKGGIEDQPQHF. The CDR3 region has the DNA TGCGCCAGCAGTGAAAAGGGTGGGATTGAGGATCAGCCCCAGCATTTT.

In regard to this clonotype: Being one base from a much bigger clone, this may be a read error. The chain combines TRBV7-4 with TRBJ2-2, with D unclear. Trimming left V 0 bases short and J 7 bases short, with 6 bases between. The CDR3 totals 13 residues. From germline, CDR1 is SGHVT and CDR2 SQSDAQ. The CDR3 spells CASSLAVGGELFF. The CDR3, as DNA: TGTGCCAGCAGCTTAGCAGTTGGCGGGGAGCTGTTTTTT.

This clonotype was seen a handful of times. This chain connects TRBV30 to TRBJ2-2; D may be TRBD1 (6 bases). Germline-derived CDR1 and CDR2 are GTSNPN and SVGIG (reference sequence). The CDR3 loop spans 15 amino acids. The germline V and J ends were trimmed by 3 bases and 0 bases, with 11 bases remaining between them. The CDR3 nucleotides read TGTGCCTGGAGCCCTAGACAGGCGAACACCGGGGAGCTGTTTTTT. Its protein product is CAWSPRQANTGELFF.

This clonotype has a count of ten or more. The V and J genes are TRBV5-1 and TRBJ2-4; D remains ambiguous. CDR3 length: 12 amino acids. V shed 3 bases and J shed 2 bases, with 3 bases lying between them. Germline V gene lookup returns CDR1 SGHRS and CDR2 YFSETQ. CDR3 DNA sequence: TGCGCCAGCAGCTCCCCCAAAAACATTCAGTACTTC. As protein: CASSSPKNIQYF.

There are many counts of this clonotype. The rearrangement uses TRBV28 and TRBJ1-6, with 7 bases aligning to TRBD1. Germline V lookup: CDR1 MDHEN, CDR2 SYDVKM. After removal of 3 bases from V and 7 bases from J, the junction contained 3 bases not matched to a gene. The CDR3 extends over 14 amino acids. This chain's CDR3 is CASSFLQGNSPLHF. CDR3 nucleotides: TGTGCCAGCAGTTTTTTACAGGGGAATTCACCCCTCCACTTT.

The sample holds many counts of this clonotype. This sequence joins TRBV7-8 and TRBJ1-6; D not resolved. V shed 2 bases and J shed 9 bases, with 8 bases lying between them. Germline assignment: CDR1 SGHVS and CDR2 FQNEAQ. This CDR3 contains 13 residues. The CDR3 is CASSLSVGSPLHF. The CDR3 DNA follows: TGTGCCAGCAGCTTATCTGTTGGTTCACCCCTCCACTTT. Looking up the rest from reference TRBV7-8 and TRBJ1-6 gives the full variable domain: GAGVSQSPRYKVAKRGQDVALRCDPISGHVSLFWYQQALGQGPEFLTYFQNEAQLDKSGLPSDRFFAERPEGSVSTLKIQRTQQEDSAVYLCASSLSVGSPLHFGNGTRLTVT.

The sample holds many counts of this clonotype. This chain connects TRBV2 to TRBJ2-1; 10 bases agree with TRBD2. This CDR3 is built from 15 residues. The J segment lost 10 bases and the V segment lost 0 bases, leaving 6 bases of the junction unmatched. Germline assignment: CDR1 SNHLY and CDR2 FYNNEI. The CDR3 coding sequence is TGTGCCAGCAGTGAAGCCGGGACTAGCGTCGGGGAGCAGTTCTTC. Its protein is CASSEAGTSVGEQFF.

The table lists this clonotype with many counts. The V and J genes are TRBV7-8 and TRBJ2-1, with 13 bases that match TRBD2. From germline, CDR1 is SGHVS and CDR2 FQNEAQ. V shed 4 bases, J shed 6 bases, and the junction held 6 bases outside the gene matches. The length of the CDR3 is 16 residues. For the CDR3, the DNA is TGTGCCAGCAGCTCACAGGGACTAGCGGGGTCCAATGAGCAGTTCTTC. Translated, it gives CASSSQGLAGSNEQFF.